This passage covers 20 T cell receptor beta chains from one sample sequenced in a study of response to subunit inactivated influenza vaccine. TCRdb fed the RT-PCR reads into MiXCR, producing one record per CDR3 protein. The sample holds around 580,000 distinct CDR3 sequences, about 11% seen once. The source was PBMCs from blood, collected on the day of vaccination. These receptors originate from a man aged 45-65 years who received an inactivated influenza vaccine.

The table lists this clonotype with a few counts. The chain carries TRBV20-1 and TRBJ2-3; D is unclear. The CDR3 consists of 12 residues. The V and J ends lost 1 base and 4 bases respectively, with 6 bases between them. Germline CDR1 is DFQATT and CDR2 is SNEGSKA (reference sequence). CDR3 sequence reads: CSARGESDTQYF. In DNA, the CDR3 is TGCAGTGCTAGAGGAGAGTCAGATACGCAGTATTTT.

V is TRBV12-3 or TRBV12-4 and J is TRBJ2-7; 7 nucleotides align to TRBD2. CDR3 length: 17 amino acids. The ends lost 5 bases at V and 5 bases at J; junction bases unmatched: 18. CDR3 region: CASSLGRDRDYFHEQYF. In DNA form, the CDR3 reads TGTGCCAGCAGTCTAGGGCGGGACCGGGACTATTTCCACGAGCAGTACTTC.

The sample holds a few counts of this clonotype. The V call is TRBV14, the J call TRBJ2-3, with 8 bases that match TRBD1. V gave up 4 bases and J gave up 6 bases; unmatched junction bases: 18. This CDR3 contains 18 residues. The germline V gene has CDR1 SGHDN and CDR2 FVKESK. The CDR3 sequence: CASSPLDRASWDADTQYF. DNA of the CDR3: TGTGCCAGCAGCCCGCTGGACAGGGCAAGTTGGGATGCGGATACGCAGTATTTT.

In this sample, this clonotype turned up a few times. The chain employs TRBV4-3 and TRBJ1-4, with no clear D. The V gene's germline CDR1 is LGHNA and CDR2 YSLEER. Trimming left V 2 bases short and J 8 bases short, with 6 bases between. This CDR3 region has 12 residues. The CDR3 coding sequence is TGCGCCAGCAGCCAAAACGGGGAAAAACTGTTTTTT. Translated: CASSQNGEKLFF.

This clonotype was picked up a small number of times. The V gene is TRBV6-1, the J gene TRBJ2-5; TRBD2 is a possible D gene (6 bases). This CDR3 has 15 residues. Germline V gene lookup returns CDR1 MNHNS and CDR2 SASEGT. V lost 5 bases, J lost 5 bases, and 18 bases lay in between. CDR3: CASSRRLVLGETQYF. The CDR3 DNA reads TGTGCCAGCAGTAGACGACTAGTCCTCGGGGAGACCCAGTACTTC.

Details on this clonotype: Compared with germline, one end of the junction differs, possibly owing to a read error. V is TRBV20-1 and J is TRBJ2-1; weak D call: TRBD2 (6 bases). Germline values: CDR1 DFQATT, CDR2 SNEGSKA (reference sequence). The CDR3 sequence is 16 residues long. CDR3 nucleotide sequence: TGCTGTGCTAACCTAGCGCGAGGGCCTTTCTACAATGAGCAGTTCTTC. This sequence encodes CCANLARGPFYNEQFF.

This clonotype was detected a few times. This chain connects TRBV6-2 or TRBV6-3 to TRBJ1-1; 9 bases match TRBD1. V was pared by 4 bases and J by 1 base, with 4 bases of the junction left unmatched. Per germline, CDR1 MNHEY and CDR2 SVGEGT. There are 15 residues in the CDR3. Here the CDR3 reads CASSSYRGRNTEAFF. In nucleotides, the CDR3 is TGTGCCAGCAGTTCCTACAGGGGGCGGAACACTGAAGCTTTCTTT.

V gene TRBV28 combines with J gene TRBJ2-7; 7 bases map to TRBD2. The CDR3 is 15 amino acids. V was pared by 4 bases and J by 1 base, with 7 bases of the junction left unmatched. From germline, CDR1 is MDHEN and CDR2 SYDVKM. This chain's CDR3 is CASSWTRGPSYEQYF. In nucleotides, the CDR3 is TGTGCCAGCAGTTGGACTAGAGGACCTTCCTACGAGCAGTACTTC.

This clonotype occurred many times. The chain combines TRBV14 with TRBJ2-2; D is ambiguous. V shed 2 bases and J shed 3 bases, with 7 bases lying between them. This CDR3 contains 14 residues. Germline-derived CDR1 and CDR2 are SGHDN and FVKESK. The CDR3 reads CASSQSWDTGELFF. CDR3 nucleotides: TGTGCCAGCAGCCAATCGTGGGACACCGGGGAGCTGTTTTTT. Together with reference TRBV14 and TRBJ2-2, the CDR3 gives the full variable domain: EAGVTQFPSHSVIEKGQTVTLRCDPISGHDNLYWYRRVMGKEIKFLLHFVKESKQDESGMPNNRFLAERTGGTYSTLKVQPAELEDSGVYFCASSQSWDTGELFFGEGSRLTVL.

There are a few counts of this clonotype. This sequence joins TRBV6-2 or TRBV6-3 and TRBJ2-7; 10 nucleotides agree with TRBD1. This CDR3 contains 13 residues. The germline V gene has CDR1 MNHEY and CDR2 SVGEGT. V shed 7 bases and J 6 bases; nucleotides not matched to a gene: 6. The CDR3 is CASTGQGPSEQYF. Here the CDR3 DNA reads TGTGCCAGCACGGGACAGGGGCCTTCCGAGCAGTACTTC.

The V call is TRBV3-1, the J call TRBJ1-1, with D unresolved. This CDR3 is built from 15 residues. Germline CDR1 is LGHDT and CDR2 is YNNKEL (reference sequence). Between the trimmed V and J ends, which lost 4 bases and 4 bases, there was a span of 16 bases. Written as DNA, the CDR3 is TGTGCCAGCAGCCCTCAGGTCGGACTCACCACTGAAGCTTTCTTT. Its translation: CASSPQVGLTTEAFF. Using reference TRBV3-1 and TRBJ1-1 for the parts outside the CDR3, the full variable domain is DTAVSQTPKYLVTQMGNDKSIKCEQNLGHDTMYWYKQDSKKFLKIMFSYNNKELIINETVPNRFSPKSPDKAHLNLHINSLELGDSAVYFCASSPQVGLTTEAFFGQGTRLTVV.

The V call is TRBV5-1, the J call TRBJ2-2, with D unresolved. Trimming pared 3 bases from V and 6 bases from J, leaving 12 bases between. The germline CDR1 and CDR2 sequences are SGHRS and YFSETQ. The CDR3 spans 14 residues. CDR3 DNA sequence: TGCGCCAGCAGCTCAAACTTTGGGCCCGGGGAGCTGTTTTTT. As protein: CASSSNFGPGELFF.

This clonotype was seen more than once but under ten times. The chain is built from TRBV29-1 and TRBJ1-2; D gene ambiguous. The germline CDR1 and CDR2 sequences are SQVTM and ANQGSEA. Trimming pared 3 bases from V and 7 bases from J, leaving 9 bases between. There are 11 residues in the CDR3. The CDR3 sequence is CSVERLGGYTF. The CDR3 DNA reads as TGCAGCGTTGAGCGACTTGGTGGCTACACCTTC.

This clonotype was counted only a few times. The chain uses TRBV11-2 and TRBJ2-3, with D unclear. V dropped 5 bases and J dropped 2 bases, with 11 bases sitting between them. The germline gives CDR1 SGHAT, CDR2 FQNNGV. The CDR3 loop spans 14 amino acids. The chain's CDR3 is CASSQSWPTDTQYF. The CDR3 nucleotides are TGTGCCAGCAGCCAGTCATGGCCCACAGATACGCAGTATTTT.

This clonotype was counted a few times. The rearrangement joins TRBV7-2 to TRBJ2-2; weak D call: TRBD2 (8 bases). This CDR3 contains 16 residues. Germline CDR1 SGHTA, CDR2 FQGNSA. V was clipped by 2 bases and J by 6 bases, with 16 bases between them. CDR3 loop: CASSLTLGRGPGELFF. The CDR3 bases are TGTGCCAGCAGCTTAACCCTCGGGAGGGGGCCCGGGGAGCTGTTTTTT.

Only a few counts were recorded for this clonotype. V gene TRBV12-3 or TRBV12-4 combines with J gene TRBJ2-4; D gene unclear. The CDR3 runs 14 residues. The V and J ends lost 2 bases and 5 bases respectively, with 10 bases between them. The CDR3 reads CASSLWGGENIQYF. CDR3 DNA sequence: TGTGCCAGCAGTTTATGGGGTGGGGAAAACATTCAGTACTTC.

The chain uses TRBV7-3 and TRBJ2-3; the D gene is possibly TRBD2 (6 bases). The CDR3 runs 15 residues. Germline CDR1 and CDR2: SGHTA and FQGTGA. The germline V and J ends were trimmed by 6 bases and 1 base, with 14 bases remaining between them. This CDR3 is CASSFGGVGTDTQYF. In DNA form, the CDR3 reads TGTGCCAGCAGTTTCGGAGGGGTAGGCACAGATACGCAGTATTTT.

The chain couples TRBV5-5 to TRBJ2-2; 15 bases are a match to TRBD2. The germline gives CDR1 SGHKS, CDR2 YYEKEE (reference sequence). The length of the CDR3 is 16 residues. With V trimmed by 4 bases and J by 7 bases, 5 bases remained unmatched. The DNA of the CDR3 is TGTGCCAGCAGCGTGGGACTAGCGGGAGGTATCGGGGAGCTGTTTTTT. Translated: CASSVGLAGGIGELFF.

This clonotype showed up many times. The chain has TRBV12-3 or TRBV12-4 and TRBJ1-6, with D maybe TRBD1 (6 bases). V lost 3 bases and J lost 6, with 15 bases in between. This CDR3 contains 16 residues. Here the CDR3 reads CASSLSGGRGNSPLHF. CDR3 DNA sequence: TGTGCCAGCAGTTTGAGCGGGGGGCGCGGTAATTCACCCCTCCACTTT.

This clonotype occurred a few times. The chain uses TRBV29-1 and TRBJ2-7; tentatively, D is TRBD2 (5 bases). This CDR3 is 12 amino acids long. Trimming left V 5 bases short and J 3 bases short, with 11 bases between. The germline V gene encodes CDR1 SQVTM and CDR2 ANQGSEA. For the CDR3, the DNA is TGCAGCGTTTCCGGGGATTACTACGAGCAGTACTTC. This codes for CSVSGDYYEQYF.